This T cell receptor beta chain was captured in a study of T cells after yellow fever vaccination. Whole-study findings and limits: Weaker, the secondary response had a peak occurring faster, on day 5 versus 15. Clonotype sharing between CD4 and CD8 compartments was small. Boosting was followed by the reappearance of most primary-vaccination clones (approximately 95% CD4, about 90% CD8).

The study made its TCR cDNA through 5'RACE template switching. That step introduced a universal primer site along with UMIs. From the 5' RACE reads, TCRdb called clonotypes with MiXCR, one entry per CDR3 protein. This table holds 120,000 or so distinct CDR3 sequences, about 7% found once. Trimming cost V 1 base and J 4 bases; bases outside gene matches: 8. The V gene's germline CDR1 is SGHVS and CDR2 FNYEAQ. This CDR3 contains 16 residues. This clonotype was observed at least ten times. Its antigen is not identified. V and J are TRBV7-6 and TRBJ2-3, with 7 bases identical to TRBD2. The receptor's source is a man aged 18 to 30 who received the YFV17D yellow fever vaccine. Sequenced here: CD4+ T cells sorted from PBMCs, sampled 45 days after the first yellow fever vaccination. This CDR3 is CASSLGFGGGADTQYF. DNA for the CDR3: TGTGCCAGCAGCTTAGGTTTCGGCGGGGGAGCAGATACGCAGTATTTT. The full variable domain, with the rest looked up from reference TRBV7-6 and TRBJ2-3, is GAGVSQSPRYKVTKRGQDVALRCDPISGHVSLYWYRQALGQGPEFLTYFNYEAQQDKSGLPNDRFSAERPEGSISTLTIQRTEQRDSAMYRCASSLGFGGGADTQYFGPGTRLTVL.